These T cell receptor beta chains were read from a single sample in a study of T cells in Graves' hyperthyroidism and ophthalmopathy. TCRdb re-called the multiplex PCR reads through MiXCR, storing one row per CDR3 protein. This sample has approximately 530,000 distinct CDR3 sequences, with around 17% found just once. The sample consisted of blood. The receptors derive from a woman aged 18 to 35 with Graves' hyperthyroidism. Both conserved end residues are part of each CDR3. A D gene is named only where the DNA matches it firmly. A clone size is listed for some rows: how often the clone was seen (once, few, many), or a class if it is expanded.

d_call: .; clone_size: many; v_call: TRBV3-1; j_call: TRBJ1-1; cdr3_aa: CASSQVDSNTEAFF; cdr3_nt: TGTGCCAGCAGCCAAGTGGACAGCAACACTGAAGCTTTCTTT
d_call: TRBD1; clone_size: many; v_call: TRBV24-1; j_call: TRBJ2-3; cdr3_aa: CATSDWTGGSTDTQYF; cdr3_nt: TGTGCCACCAGTGATTGGACAGGGGGGAGCACAGATACGCAGTATTTT
d_call: TRBD2; clone_size: .; v_call: TRBV7-2; j_call: TRBJ2-1; cdr3_aa: CASSLSGLSGDTLEQFF; cdr3_nt: TGTGCCAGCAGCTTATCCGGACTAAGCGGGGATACATTGGAGCAGTTCTTC
d_call: TRBD1; clone_size: .; v_call: TRBV19; j_call: TRBJ2-6; cdr3_aa: CASQKDRGTAGANVLTF; cdr3_nt: TGTGCCAGTCAAAAAGACAGGGGGACTGCTGGGGCCAACGTCCTGACTTTC
d_call: .; clone_size: .; v_call: TRBV12-3/TRBV12-4; j_call: TRBJ2-1; cdr3_aa: CASSLLQGGNNEQFF; cdr3_nt: TGTGCCAGCAGTTTACTCCAGGGGGGAAACAATGAGCAGTTCTTC
d_call: .; clone_size: .; v_call: TRBV7-9; j_call: TRBJ1-2; cdr3_aa: CASSPGARGYTF; cdr3_nt: TGTGCCAGCAGCCCAGGGGCACGTGGCTACACCTTC
d_call: TRBD1; clone_size: few; v_call: TRBV19; j_call: TRBJ2-1; cdr3_aa: CASSMTGGGTGGQFF; cdr3_nt: TGTGCCAGTAGTATGACAGGGGGCGGGACTGGTGGGCAGTTCTTC
d_call: .; clone_size: many; v_call: TRBV11-2; j_call: TRBJ1-2; cdr3_aa: CASSNTGANYGYTF; cdr3_nt: TGTGCCAGCAGCAACACGGGAGCTAACTATGGCTACACCTTC
d_call: .; clone_size: many; v_call: TRBV7-2; j_call: TRBJ2-7; cdr3_aa: CASSARYEQYF; cdr3_nt: TGTGCCAGCAGCGCCCGCTACGAGCAGTACTTC
d_call: .; clone_size: many; v_call: TRBV20-1; j_call: TRBJ2-7; cdr3_aa: CSARELSGQGYF; cdr3_nt: TGCAGTGCTAGAGAGTTGTCGGGGCAGGGATACTTC
d_call: .; clone_size: .; v_call: TRBV4-2; j_call: TRBJ2-7; cdr3_aa: CASSQAGQRSSYEQYF; cdr3_nt: TGTGCCAGCAGCCAAGCGGGGCAGCGGAGCTCCTACGAGCAGTACTTC
d_call: .; clone_size: .; v_call: TRBV20-1; j_call: TRBJ2-5; cdr3_aa: CSASIRGQEAQYF; cdr3_nt: TGCAGTGCTAGTATCCGGGGCCAAGAGGCCCAGTACTTC
d_call: TRBD2; clone_size: many; v_call: TRBV7-2; j_call: TRBJ2-3; cdr3_aa: CASSLLAGGSTDTQYF; cdr3_nt: TGTGCCAGCAGCTTACTAGCGGGGGGTAGCACAGATACGCAGTATTTT
d_call: TRBD1; clone_size: few; v_call: TRBV12-3/TRBV12-4; j_call: TRBJ2-7; cdr3_aa: CASSLDRRPYEQYF; cdr3_nt: TGTGCCAGCAGTTTGGACAGGAGACCCTACGAGCAGTACTTC
d_call: .; clone_size: .; v_call: TRBV13; j_call: TRBJ1-2; cdr3_aa: CASSLGGRAPTNYGYTF; cdr3_nt: TGTGCCAGCAGCTTAGGAGGCCGGGCCCCTACTAACTATGGCTACACCTTC
d_call: .; clone_size: .; v_call: TRBV29-1; j_call: TRBJ2-7; cdr3_aa: CSVKDTSYEQYF; cdr3_nt: TGCAGCGTCAAAGACACATCCTACGAGCAGTACTTC
d_call: TRBD2; clone_size: .; v_call: TRBV28; j_call: TRBJ2-7; cdr3_aa: CASSSLRGRASGEQYF; cdr3_nt: TGTGCCAGCAGTTCCCTTCGCGGGAGGGCAAGCGGCGAGCAGTACTTC
d_call: TRBD2; clone_size: many; v_call: TRBV6-1; j_call: TRBJ2-3; cdr3_aa: CASTAKGLAGGKGSTQYF; cdr3_nt: TGTGCCAGCACCGCAAAGGGACTAGCGGGGGGAAAGGGGAGTACGCAGTATTTT
d_call: TRBD1; clone_size: many; v_call: TRBV12-3/TRBV12-4; j_call: TRBJ1-4; cdr3_aa: CASSFRGGEKLFF; cdr3_nt: TGTGCCAGCAGTTTCAGGGGGGGGGAAAAACTGTTTTTT
d_call: .; clone_size: .; v_call: TRBV12-3/TRBV12-4; j_call: TRBJ2-1; cdr3_aa: CASSTFHEQFF; cdr3_nt: TGTGCCAGCAGTACCTTCCATGAGCAGTTCTTC
d_call: .; clone_size: many; v_call: TRBV29-1; j_call: TRBJ2-7; cdr3_aa: CSARRGERYEQYF; cdr3_nt: TGCAGCGCCCGGCGGGGTGAACGCTACGAGCAGTACTTC
d_call: TRBD1; clone_size: few; v_call: TRBV9; j_call: TRBJ1-2; cdr3_aa: CASSQGDIGGYTF; cdr3_nt: TGTGCCAGCAGCCAGGGGGACATCGGAGGCTACACCTTC
d_call: TRBD1; clone_size: few; v_call: TRBV29-1; j_call: TRBJ1-1; cdr3_aa: CSVEFGTGNTEAFF; cdr3_nt: TGCAGCGTTGAATTCGGGACAGGGAACACTGAAGCTTTCTTT
d_call: .; clone_size: .; v_call: TRBV20-1; j_call: TRBJ2-7; cdr3_aa: CSATDSPYEQYF; cdr3_nt: TGCAGTGCTACCGACAGCCCCTACGAGCAGTACTTC
d_call: TRBD2; clone_size: .; v_call: TRBV20-1; j_call: TRBJ2-5; cdr3_aa: CSASNLAGRQETQYF; cdr3_nt: TGCAGTGCTAGTAACCTAGCGGGGCGCCAAGAGACCCAGTACTTC
d_call: TRBD2; clone_size: few; v_call: TRBV4-3; j_call: TRBJ2-1; cdr3_aa: CASSHLSLAGENEQFF; cdr3_nt: TGCGCCAGCAGCCACCTCTCTCTAGCGGGGGAAAATGAGCAGTTCTTC
d_call: .; clone_size: .; v_call: TRBV12-3/TRBV12-4; j_call: TRBJ1-2; cdr3_aa: CASSLFGSYYGYTF; cdr3_nt: TGTGCCAGCAGTTTGTTTGGGAGTTACTATGGCTACACCTTC
d_call: .; clone_size: many; v_call: TRBV2; j_call: TRBJ2-1; cdr3_aa: CARESTATSGEQFF; cdr3_nt: TGTGCCAGGGAGTCCACGGCAACCTCGGGTGAGCAGTTCTTC
d_call: .; clone_size: many; v_call: TRBV30; j_call: TRBJ2-3; cdr3_aa: CAWSVRRGVDTQYF; cdr3_nt: TGTGCCTGGAGTGTACGGAGGGGGGTGGATACGCAGTATTTT
d_call: .; clone_size: many; v_call: TRBV6-1; j_call: TRBJ2-5; cdr3_aa: CASRRGKETQYF; cdr3_nt: TGTGCCAGCAGACGGGGTAAAGAGACCCAGTACTTC
d_call: TRBD2; clone_size: .; v_call: TRBV12-3/TRBV12-4; j_call: TRBJ2-2; cdr3_aa: CASSRTGGGAIGELFF; cdr3_nt: TGTGCCAGCAGCCGGACTGGCGGGGGGGCAATCGGGGAGCTGTTTTTT
d_call: .; clone_size: .; v_call: TRBV20-1; j_call: TRBJ2-1; cdr3_aa: CSAGRETYNEQFF; cdr3_nt: TGCAGTGCTGGTAGGGAGACCTACAATGAGCAGTTCTTC
d_call: .; clone_size: .; v_call: TRBV12-3/TRBV12-4; j_call: TRBJ2-2; cdr3_aa: CASSLVLGFTGELFF; cdr3_nt: TGTGCCAGCAGTTTAGTGCTGGGTTTCACCGGGGAGCTGTTTTTT
d_call: TRBD2; clone_size: few; v_call: TRBV13; j_call: TRBJ2-7; cdr3_aa: CASSRGGASSYEQYF; cdr3_nt: TGTGCCAGCAGCCGGGGGGGAGCGTCCTCCTACGAGCAGTACTTC
d_call: TRBD1; clone_size: many; v_call: TRBV2; j_call: TRBJ2-7; cdr3_aa: CASSEPGGFDEQYF; cdr3_nt: TGTGCCAGCAGTGAGCCAGGGGGATTTGACGAGCAGTACTTC
d_call: .; clone_size: many; v_call: TRBV29-1; j_call: TRBJ1-1; cdr3_aa: CSVRREPNTEAFF; cdr3_nt: TGCAGCGTGAGGCGGGAACCGAACACTGAAGCTTTCTTT
d_call: .; clone_size: .; v_call: TRBV27; j_call: TRBJ2-7; cdr3_aa: CASSAGTRAPYEQYF; cdr3_nt: TGTGCCAGCTCCGCCGGGACACGGGCCCCCTACGAGCAGTACTTC
d_call: .; clone_size: .; v_call: TRBV5-1; j_call: TRBJ1-6; cdr3_aa: CASSLADYNSPLHF; cdr3_nt: TGCGCCAGCAGCTTGGCCGATTATAATTCACCCCTCCACTTT
d_call: .; clone_size: many; v_call: TRBV12-3/TRBV12-4; j_call: TRBJ2-7; cdr3_aa: CASHSDSYGEQYF; cdr3_nt: TGTGCCAGCCACTCGGACAGCTACGGCGAGCAGTACTTC
d_call: TRBD2; clone_size: many; v_call: TRBV3-1; j_call: TRBJ2-1; cdr3_aa: CASSQGSSGTNEQFF; cdr3_nt: TGTGCCAGCAGCCAAGGATCTAGCGGGACCAATGAGCAGTTCTTC
d_call: .; clone_size: many; v_call: TRBV5-1; j_call: TRBJ1-1; cdr3_aa: CASRAQNTEAFF; cdr3_nt: TGCGCCAGCAGGGCCCAGAACACTGAAGCTTTCTTT
d_call: TRBD2; clone_size: few; v_call: TRBV2; j_call: TRBJ2-5; cdr3_aa: CASSELTSGAETQYF; cdr3_nt: TGTGCCAGCAGTGAACTGACTAGCGGGGCAGAGACCCAGTACTTC
d_call: .; clone_size: many; v_call: TRBV6-1; j_call: TRBJ1-1; cdr3_aa: CASSVESGRVTFF; cdr3_nt: TGTGCCAGCAGTGTTGAGTCGGGCAGGGTAACTTTCTTT
d_call: .; clone_size: few; v_call: TRBV20-1; j_call: TRBJ1-2; cdr3_aa: CSAREDPVGGYTF; cdr3_nt: TGCAGTGCTAGAGAAGACCCTGTGGGGGGCTACACCTTC
d_call: TRBD1; clone_size: many; v_call: TRBV5-1; j_call: TRBJ1-2; cdr3_aa: CASSSTQQGYGYTF; cdr3_nt: TGCGCCAGCAGCTCGACTCAACAGGGGTATGGCTACACCTTC
d_call: .; clone_size: .; v_call: TRBV7-8; j_call: TRBJ2-2; cdr3_aa: CASSPVVSGFRTGELFF; cdr3_nt: TGTGCCAGCAGCCCCGTCGTTTCGGGGTTCCGCACCGGGGAGCTGTTTTTT
d_call: TRBD2; clone_size: .; v_call: TRBV28; j_call: TRBJ2-4; cdr3_aa: CASSTRTSGIPWAKNIQYF; cdr3_nt: TGTGCCAGCAGTACCCGGACTAGCGGGATACCTTGGGCCAAAAACATTCAGTACTTC
d_call: .; clone_size: many; v_call: TRBV28; j_call: TRBJ1-2; cdr3_aa: CASGPVYGYTF; cdr3_nt: TGTGCCAGCGGGCCAGTCTATGGCTACACCTTC
d_call: .; clone_size: many; v_call: TRBV28; j_call: TRBJ1-2; cdr3_aa: CASSYGGPGGYTF; cdr3_nt: TGTGCCAGCAGTTACGGGGGACCGGGGGGCTACACCTTC
d_call: .; clone_size: many; v_call: TRBV4-1; j_call: TRBJ1-5; cdr3_aa: CASSQVLQAGSVNQPQHF; cdr3_nt: TGCGCCAGCAGCCAAGTCCTCCAGGCTGGATCGGTCAATCAGCCCCAGCATTTT
d_call: .; clone_size: many; v_call: TRBV2; j_call: TRBJ2-7; cdr3_aa: CAIWDDSYEQYF; cdr3_nt: TGTGCCATCTGGGACGACTCCTACGAGCAGTACTTC
d_call: .; clone_size: few; v_call: TRBV6-2/TRBV6-3; j_call: TRBJ2-3; cdr3_aa: CASSYRLRTSTGTQYF; cdr3_nt: TGTGCCAGCAGTTACCGCTTGCGAACTAGCACAGGTACGCAGTATTTT
d_call: TRBD2; clone_size: .; v_call: TRBV3-1; j_call: TRBJ2-2; cdr3_aa: CASSPPRLAGATGELFF; cdr3_nt: TGTGCCAGCAGCCCCCCTCGACTAGCGGGAGCTACCGGGGAGCTGTTTTTT
d_call: .; clone_size: .; v_call: TRBV24-1; j_call: TRBJ2-6; cdr3_aa: CATSDLGGRFSGANVLTF; cdr3_nt: TGTGCCACCAGTGATTTGGGGGGGCGCTTCTCTGGGGCCAACGTCCTGACTTTC
d_call: .; clone_size: many; v_call: TRBV28; j_call: TRBJ1-4; cdr3_aa: CASSLGGVPSNEKLFF; cdr3_nt: TGTGCCAGCAGTTTGGGCGGAGTACCATCTAATGAAAAACTGTTTTTT